This entry is about one T cell receptor (beta chain). What antigen it recognizes has not been identified. There are no base qualities to consult, and no much larger clone falls within one base. The data stem from a study of T-cell reconstitution after alpha-beta-depleted transplantation in children (dated by TCRdb to the mid-2010s). Concerning the study at large: Using TCR repertoire profiling, the study quantitatively followed how T-cell immune reconstitution unfolded in children after TCRalphabeta/CD19-depleted allogeneic hematopoietic cell transplantation. Study-wide findings and limitations: Apparently early alphabetaT-cell count recovery about two months after transplant reportedly relied on only several hundred rapidly expanded clones derived from non-depleted graft cells. In some patients, high TCRbeta diversity at day 60 was attributed to recipient T cells and intrathymic progenitors that had survived conditioning. The frequencies of hyperexpanded clones fell over the following months, and after one year, T-cell counts and TCRbeta diversity were mostly attributed to newly produced T cells.

Library creation used PCR. Sequencing instrument: Illumina HiSeq 2500. To normalize quantification of the TCRbeta repertoire, the TCR libraries were built with molecular barcoding that relied on unique molecular identifiers. TCRdb trimmed public reads at Q25 via fastp, called clones via MiXCR and kept in-frame beta chains. Entries are consolidated by CDR3 protein sequence, retaining the most common genes and DNA. The sample contains about 830,000 distinct CDR3 sequences, approximately 15% of them found a single time. The top ten hold just under 5% of the sample. V is cut by 1 base and J by 6 bases, and the space between the germline ends is 21 bases. From cysteine to phenylalanine, the CDR3 is 17 amino acids long. The CDR3 DNA has 51 bases and is translated from base 1. In the germline V gene, CDR1 corresponds to MGHRA and CDR2 to YSYEKL. The treatment or condition label, read with the paper, signifies: allogeneic hematopoietic cell transplantation with graft depleted of TCRalphabeta T cells and CD19 B cells. TCRalphabeta/CD19-depleted allogeneic hematopoietic cell grafts were given to the transplant recipients, all of whom were children.

The receptor was isolated from a male patient younger than 18 who had a stem cell transplant for acute lymphoblastic leukemia, so the T cells may come from the graft donor. The receptor chain draws on TRBV4-1 and TRBJ1-2, with a tentative D gene TRBD1 over 6 matching bases. The sequences come from PBMCs, mostly from graft donor cells, collected 360 days after TCRalphabeta/CD19-depleted stem cell transplant. The nucleotide sequence reads as follows: TGCGCCAGCAGCCAAGTCGATATGGGGGCGGTCCGGAATGGCTACACCTTC. It encodes CASSQVDMGAVRNGYTF.